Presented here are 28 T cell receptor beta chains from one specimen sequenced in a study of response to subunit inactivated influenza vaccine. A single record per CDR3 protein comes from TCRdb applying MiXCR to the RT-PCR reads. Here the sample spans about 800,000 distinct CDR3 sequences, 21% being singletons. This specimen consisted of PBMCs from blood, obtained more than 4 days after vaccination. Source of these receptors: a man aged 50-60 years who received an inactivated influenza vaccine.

The CDR3 reads CASSENRFRYNEQFF. CDR3 nucleotides: TGCGCCAGCAGTGAGAATCGATTTCGGTACAATGAGCAGTTCTTC. This sequence joins TRBV10-1 and TRBJ2-1; no definite D call. Trimming took off 2 bases at V and 4 bases at J, with 12 bases between the two ends. Germline lookup yields CDR1 WNHNN and CDR2 SYGVQD (reference sequence). The length of the CDR3 is 15 residues.

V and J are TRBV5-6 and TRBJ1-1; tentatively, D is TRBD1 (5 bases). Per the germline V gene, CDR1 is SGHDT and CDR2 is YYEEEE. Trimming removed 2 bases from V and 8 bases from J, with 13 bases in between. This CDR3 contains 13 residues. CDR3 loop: CASSFARDGEAFF. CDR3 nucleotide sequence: TGTGCCAGCAGCTTTGCCCGGGACGGGGAAGCTTTCTTT.

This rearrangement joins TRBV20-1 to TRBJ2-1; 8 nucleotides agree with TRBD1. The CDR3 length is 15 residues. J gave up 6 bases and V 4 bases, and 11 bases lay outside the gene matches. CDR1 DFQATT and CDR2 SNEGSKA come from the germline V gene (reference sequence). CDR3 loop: CSATPGTGESNEQFF. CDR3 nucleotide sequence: TGCAGTGCTACCCCAGGGACAGGAGAGAGCAATGAGCAGTTCTTC.

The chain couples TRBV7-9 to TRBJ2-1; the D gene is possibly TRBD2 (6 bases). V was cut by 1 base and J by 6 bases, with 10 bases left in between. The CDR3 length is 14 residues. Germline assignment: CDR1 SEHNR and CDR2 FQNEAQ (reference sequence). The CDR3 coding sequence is TGTGCCAGCAGCTTAGTTACTAGCAGCAATGAGCAGTTCTTC. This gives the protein CASSLVTSSNEQFF.

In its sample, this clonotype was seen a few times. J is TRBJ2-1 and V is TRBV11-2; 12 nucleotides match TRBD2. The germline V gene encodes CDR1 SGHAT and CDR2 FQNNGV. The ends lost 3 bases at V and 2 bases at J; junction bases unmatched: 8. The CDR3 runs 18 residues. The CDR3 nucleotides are TGTGCCAGCAGCTTTTCCGCTAGCGGGAGGGGAACCTACAATGAGCAGTTCTTC. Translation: CASSFSASGRGTYNEQFF.

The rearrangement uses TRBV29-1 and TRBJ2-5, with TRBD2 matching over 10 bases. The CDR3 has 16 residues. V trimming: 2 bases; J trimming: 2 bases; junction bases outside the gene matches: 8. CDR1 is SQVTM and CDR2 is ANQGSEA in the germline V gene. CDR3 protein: CSVELAGVEPQETQYF. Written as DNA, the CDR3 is TGCAGCGTTGAACTAGCGGGAGTGGAACCGCAAGAGACCCAGTACTTC. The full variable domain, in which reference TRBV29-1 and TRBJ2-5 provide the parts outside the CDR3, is SAVISQKPSRDICQRGTSLTIQCQVDSQVTMMFWYRQQPGQSLTLIATANQGSEATYESGFVIDKFPISRPNLTFSTLTVSNMSPEDSSIYLCSVELAGVEPQETQYFGPGTRLLVL.

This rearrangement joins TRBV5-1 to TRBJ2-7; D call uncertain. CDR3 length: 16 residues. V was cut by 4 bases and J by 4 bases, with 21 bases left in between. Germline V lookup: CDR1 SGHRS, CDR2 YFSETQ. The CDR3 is CASSPERTSIRYEQYF. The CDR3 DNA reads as TGCGCCAGCAGCCCCGAACGGACCTCGATCCGATACGAGCAGTACTTC. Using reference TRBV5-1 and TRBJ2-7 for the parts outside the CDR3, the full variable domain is KAGVTQTPRYLIKTRGQQVTLSCSPISGHRSVSWYQQTPGQGLQFLFEYFSETQRNKGNFPGRFSGRQFSNSRSEMNVSTLELGDSALYLCASSPERTSIRYEQYFGPGTRLTVT.

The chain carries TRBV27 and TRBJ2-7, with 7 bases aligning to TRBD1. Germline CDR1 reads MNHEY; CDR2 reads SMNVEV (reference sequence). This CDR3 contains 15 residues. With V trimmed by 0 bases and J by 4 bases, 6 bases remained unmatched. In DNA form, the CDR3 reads TGTGCCAGCAGTTTATCGAGGGCAGGGGGATACGAGCAGTACTTC. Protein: CASSLSRAGGYEQYF.

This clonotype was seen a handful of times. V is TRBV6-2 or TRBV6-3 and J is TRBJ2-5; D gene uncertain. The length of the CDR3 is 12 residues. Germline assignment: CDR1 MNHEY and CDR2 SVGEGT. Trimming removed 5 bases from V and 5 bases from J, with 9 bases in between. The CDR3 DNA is TGTGCCAGCAGTCCTCTGATCGAGACCCAGTACTTC. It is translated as CASSPLIETQYF.

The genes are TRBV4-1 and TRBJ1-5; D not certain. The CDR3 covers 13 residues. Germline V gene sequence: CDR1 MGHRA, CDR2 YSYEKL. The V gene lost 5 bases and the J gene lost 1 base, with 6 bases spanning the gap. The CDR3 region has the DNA TGCGCCAGCAGCGCCGACAGCAATCAGCCCCAGCATTTT. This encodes CASSADSNQPQHF.

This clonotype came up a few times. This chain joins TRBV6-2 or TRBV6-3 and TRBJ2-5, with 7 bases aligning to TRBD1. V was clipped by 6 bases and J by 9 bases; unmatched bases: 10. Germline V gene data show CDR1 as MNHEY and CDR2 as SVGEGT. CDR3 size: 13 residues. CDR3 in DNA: TGTGCCAGCAGCTCCAGGGACCAGGGGGCCCAGTACTTC. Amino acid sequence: CASSSRDQGAQYF.

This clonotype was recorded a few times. CDR3 protein: CARQGRHSYEQYF. The CDR3 coding sequence is TGTGCCAGACAGGGGCGACACTCCTACGAGCAGTACTTC. The chain links TRBV2 to TRBJ2-7; TRBD1 matches at 7 bases. The CDR3 spans 13 residues. Germline V gene sequence: CDR1 SNHLY, CDR2 FYNNEI. The trim removed 9 bases at V and 0 bases at J, leaving 5 bases unmatched.

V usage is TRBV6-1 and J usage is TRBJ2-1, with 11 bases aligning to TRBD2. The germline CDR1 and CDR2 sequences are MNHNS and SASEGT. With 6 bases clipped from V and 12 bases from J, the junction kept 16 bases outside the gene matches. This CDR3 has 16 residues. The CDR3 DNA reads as TGTGCCAGCAGAACGAGATTAGCGGGAGGGTCGTATCGGCAGTTCTTC. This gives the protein CASRTRLAGGSYRQFF.

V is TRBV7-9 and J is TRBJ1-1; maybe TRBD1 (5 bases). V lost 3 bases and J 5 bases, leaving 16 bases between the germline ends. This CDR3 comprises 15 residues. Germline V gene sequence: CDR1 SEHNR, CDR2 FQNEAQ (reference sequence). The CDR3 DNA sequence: TGTGCCAGCAGCTTTCTAACCGTCGGGGGGACTGAAGCTTTCTTT. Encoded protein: CASSFLTVGGTEAFF. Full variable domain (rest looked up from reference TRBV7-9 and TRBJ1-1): DTGVSQNPRHKITKRGQNVTFRCDPISEHNRLYWYRQTLGQGPEFLTYFQNEAQLEKSRLLSDRFSAERPKGSFSTLEIQRTEQGDSAMYLCASSFLTVGGTEAFFGQGTRLTVV.

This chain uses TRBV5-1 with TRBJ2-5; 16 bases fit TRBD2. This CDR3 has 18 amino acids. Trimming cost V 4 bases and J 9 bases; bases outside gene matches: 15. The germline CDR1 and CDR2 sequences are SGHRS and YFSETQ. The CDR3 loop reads CASSEGLAGGPGFWPQYF. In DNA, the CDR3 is TGCGCCAGCAGCGAGGGACTAGCGGGAGGGCCAGGTTTTTGGCCCCAGTACTTC.

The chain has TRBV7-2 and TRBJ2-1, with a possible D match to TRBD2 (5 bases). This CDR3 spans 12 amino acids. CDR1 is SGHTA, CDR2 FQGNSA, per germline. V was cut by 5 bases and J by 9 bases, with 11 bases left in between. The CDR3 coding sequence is TGTGCCAGCAGCCTTAGCGCGAGTGAGCAGTTCTTC. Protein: CASSLSASEQFF.

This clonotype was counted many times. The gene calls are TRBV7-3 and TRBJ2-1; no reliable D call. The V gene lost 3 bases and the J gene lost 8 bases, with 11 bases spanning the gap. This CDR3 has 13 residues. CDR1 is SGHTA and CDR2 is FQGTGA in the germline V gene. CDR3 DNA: TGTGCCAGCAGCTTCGGGCCCGAGGATGAGCAGTTCTTC. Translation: CASSFGPEDEQFF.

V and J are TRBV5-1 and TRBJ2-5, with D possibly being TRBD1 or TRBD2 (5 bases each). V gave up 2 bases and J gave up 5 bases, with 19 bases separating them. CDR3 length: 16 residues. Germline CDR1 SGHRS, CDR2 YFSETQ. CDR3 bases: TGCGCCAGCAGCTTTATGACTGGGGGTCGGGATGAGACCCAGTACTTC. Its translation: CASSFMTGGRDETQYF.

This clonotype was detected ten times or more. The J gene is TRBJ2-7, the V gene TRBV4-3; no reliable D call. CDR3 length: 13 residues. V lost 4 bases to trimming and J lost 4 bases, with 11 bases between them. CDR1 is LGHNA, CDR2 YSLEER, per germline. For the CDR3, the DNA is TGCGCCAGCAGCCCCGGTGTTGAATACGAGCAGTACTTC. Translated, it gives CASSPGVEYEQYF.

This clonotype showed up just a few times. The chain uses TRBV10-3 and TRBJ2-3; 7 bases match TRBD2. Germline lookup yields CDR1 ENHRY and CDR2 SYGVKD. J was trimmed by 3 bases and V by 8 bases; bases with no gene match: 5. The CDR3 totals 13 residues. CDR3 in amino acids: CAIAGGRTDTQYF. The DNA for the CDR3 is TGTGCCATCGCTGGCGGGAGAACAGATACGCAGTATTTT.

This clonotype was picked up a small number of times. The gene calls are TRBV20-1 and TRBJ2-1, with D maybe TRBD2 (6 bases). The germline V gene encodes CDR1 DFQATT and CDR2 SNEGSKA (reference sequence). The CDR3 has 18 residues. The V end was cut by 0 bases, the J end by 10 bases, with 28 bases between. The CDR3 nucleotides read TGCAGTGCTAGAGATTTAGTCCCCCGCGGGACCTTTATGGAAGAGCAGTTCTTC. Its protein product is CSARDLVPRGTFMEEQFF.

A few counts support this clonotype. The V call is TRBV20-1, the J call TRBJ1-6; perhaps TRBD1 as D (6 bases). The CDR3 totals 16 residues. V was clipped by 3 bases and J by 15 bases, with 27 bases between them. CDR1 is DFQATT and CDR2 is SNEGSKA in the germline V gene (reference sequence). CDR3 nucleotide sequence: TGCAGTGCTAGTGGCGTGACAGGCCCGACTAACCTTTACCTCCACTTT. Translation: CSASGVTGPTNLYLHF.

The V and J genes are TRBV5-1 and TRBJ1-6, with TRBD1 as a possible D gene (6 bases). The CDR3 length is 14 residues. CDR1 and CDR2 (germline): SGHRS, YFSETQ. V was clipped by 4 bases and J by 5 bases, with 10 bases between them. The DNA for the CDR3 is TGCGCCAGCAGCCCGGGACACAATAATTCACCCCTCCACTTT. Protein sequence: CASSPGHNNSPLHF.

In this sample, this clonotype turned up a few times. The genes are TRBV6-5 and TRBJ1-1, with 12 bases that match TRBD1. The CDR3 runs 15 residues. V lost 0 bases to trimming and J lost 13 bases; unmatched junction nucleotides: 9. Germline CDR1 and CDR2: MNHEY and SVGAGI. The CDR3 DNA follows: TGTGCCAGCAGTTACTCACCGGGACAGGGGGCGGGGGGTTTCTTT. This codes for CASSYSPGQGAGGFF.

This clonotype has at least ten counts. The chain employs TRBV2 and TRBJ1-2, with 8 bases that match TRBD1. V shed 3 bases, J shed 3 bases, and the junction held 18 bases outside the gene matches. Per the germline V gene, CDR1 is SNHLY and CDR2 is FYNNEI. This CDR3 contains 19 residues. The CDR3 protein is CASSEGGLIRGQWDYGYTF. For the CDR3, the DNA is TGTGCCAGCAGTGAGGGCGGTTTGATCAGGGGGCAGTGGGACTATGGCTACACCTTC.

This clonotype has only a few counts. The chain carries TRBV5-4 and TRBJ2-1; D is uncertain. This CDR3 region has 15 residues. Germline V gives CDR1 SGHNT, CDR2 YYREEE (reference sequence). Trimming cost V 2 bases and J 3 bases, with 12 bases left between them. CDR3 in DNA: TGTGCCAGCAGCTTAACTTCGGATCTCTACAATGAGCAGTTCTTC. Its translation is CASSLTSDLYNEQFF.

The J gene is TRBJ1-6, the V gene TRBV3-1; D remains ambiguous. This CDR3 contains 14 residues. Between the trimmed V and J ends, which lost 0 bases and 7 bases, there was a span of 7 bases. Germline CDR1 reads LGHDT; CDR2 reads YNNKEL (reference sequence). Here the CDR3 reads CASSQDLPNSPLHF. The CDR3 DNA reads TGTGCCAGCAGCCAAGATCTCCCCAATTCACCCCTCCACTTT.

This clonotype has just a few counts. CDR3 region: CASSFMGSKGNEQFF. Written as DNA, the CDR3 is TGTGCCAGCAGTTTTATGGGCAGCAAGGGGAATGAGCAGTTCTTC. V is TRBV12-3 or TRBV12-4 and J is TRBJ2-1; weak D call: TRBD1 (5 bases). V was pared by 3 bases and J by 7 bases, with 16 bases between. CDR3 length: 15 residues.